The following is a T cell receptor beta chain sequence with its context. The sample originates from a study of blood T cell repertoires in COVID-19. As processed by the authors: Estimated nucleated cell counts came from reference gene primer amplification. Measured with immunoSEQ multiplex PCR; TCRdb has only the in-frame clones, and not every one. Clone size and the V and J calls come from that table; the DNA yielded D and trimming. The sample has about 270,000 clones, roughly 90% seen once; the top ten hold 9.5% to 15%. The germline gives CDR1 SGHRS, CDR2 YFSETQ. The ends were cut back, 0 bases at V and 5 bases at J, with 19 bases in the middle. The CDR3 length is 17 residues.

The genes are TRBV5-1 and TRBJ2-3; a weak D match, TRBD2 (6 bases). The receptor comes from a woman in her 30s with COVID-19, enrolled during active disease. The sample taken for sequencing was peripheral blood. DNA of the CDR3: TGCGCCAGCAGCTTGGGGCGCGTAACGGCTAGCGAAGATACGCAGTATTTT. As protein: CASSLGRVTASEDTQYF.